This entry concerns a single T cell receptor beta chain. Its antigen is not known. The data are from a study of cytomegalovirus exposure and HLA in healthy donors. The study, taken as a whole, reports: In a later analysis, parvovirus B19, influenza, CMV and Epstein-Barr virus appeared linked to several top co-occurrence clusters.

PCR employed 60 Vbeta and 13 Jbeta primers. Sequencing used immunoSEQ multiplex PCR; TCRdb keeps in-frame clones, though not all of them. The sample shows 160,000 or so clones, around 77% of them seen only once. Germline values: CDR1 MNHNY, CDR2 SVGAGI (reference sequence). With 6 bases removed from V and 6 bases from J, the gap between germline ends came to 12 bases. This CDR3 is built from 12 residues. The TCR originated in a man aged 60-69 years in good health and CMV-seronegative. Source material: PBMCs. The chain joins TRBV6-6 to TRBJ2-7, with TRBD2 as a possible D gene (5 bases). This chain's CDR3 is CASRSGPREQYF. The CDR3 DNA reads TGTGCCAGCAGAAGCGGCCCACGCGAGCAGTACTTC.